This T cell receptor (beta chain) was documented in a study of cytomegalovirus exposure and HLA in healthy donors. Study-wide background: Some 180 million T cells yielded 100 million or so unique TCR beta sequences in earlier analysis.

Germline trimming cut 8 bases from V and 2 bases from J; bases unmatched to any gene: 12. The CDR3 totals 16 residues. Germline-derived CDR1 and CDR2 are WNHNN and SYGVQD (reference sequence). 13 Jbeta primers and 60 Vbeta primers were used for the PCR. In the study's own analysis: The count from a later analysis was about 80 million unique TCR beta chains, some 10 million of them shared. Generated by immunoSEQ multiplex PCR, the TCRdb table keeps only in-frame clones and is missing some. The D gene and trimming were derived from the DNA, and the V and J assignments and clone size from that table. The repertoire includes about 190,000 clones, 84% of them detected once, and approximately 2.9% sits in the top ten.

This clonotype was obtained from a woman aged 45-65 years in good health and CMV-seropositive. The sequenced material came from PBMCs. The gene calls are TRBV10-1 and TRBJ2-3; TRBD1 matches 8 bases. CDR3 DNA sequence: TGCGCCAGCCCCGTGGGGACAGGCGAAATCACAGATACGCAGTATTTT. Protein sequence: CASPVGTGEITDTQYF.